The TCR beta chain under discussion was sequenced for a study of T cell repertoires in cytomegalovirus infection. Whole-study context: Carrying CMV and the relevant HLA type showed in public TCR beta signatures.

Trimming at V came to 1 base and at J to 5 bases, leaving 0 bases not matched to a gene. The CDR3 runs 13 residues. The V gene's germline CDR1 is SGHVS and CDR2 FNYEAQ. This clonotype was detected many times. Its antigen is undetermined. TCRdb processed the reads anew with MiXCR; each CDR3 protein has one entry. The sample holds a few hundred thousand distinct CDR3 sequences, about 18% seen once. General study results and limits: Identification of carriers of CMV plus the relevant HLA was achieved through cumulative public TCR beta family frequency. The response measured ex vivo was dominated by TCR beta clonotypes (HLA-C-restricted and CMV-specific).

Sequencing input: CD8+ T cells from PBMCs. The genes are TRBV7-6 and TRBJ2-7, with 9 bases aligning to TRBD1. This clonotype was sampled from a human donor in good health (CMV status not recorded). Some clones in this sample may be carry-over from other donors' samples. The CDR3 DNA sequence: TGTGCCAGCAGCTTAGGGACAGGGGACGAGCAGTACTTC. This translates into CASSLGTGDEQYF.